Listed here is a single T cell receptor (beta chain). This clone occurred once. Its antigen is not yet known. Base qualities are not provided; no much larger clone lies one nucleotide away. The record originates from a study of shared clonotypes between healthy human individuals (dated by TCRdb to the early 2020s). Background on the whole study: Three men and a couple of women, aged 18 to 49 years, made up the cohort. To increase sequencing depth and limit assay-specific biases, different laboratories used diverse techniques to prepare libraries and sequence TCR repertoires. For each donor, CD4 naive and CD4 memory were each given three plates, CD8 naive was given two plates, and CD8 memory was given one plate. Each donor's leukapheresis produced roughly between roughly 0.94 and 9.5 billion PBMCs. To estimate repertoire size and how much clonotypes are shared between individuals, the study performed deep sequencing of blood TCR repertoires from a few healthy adults.

CD8 naive samples consisted of CD45RO-negative cells that were positively selected for CCR7, yielding a CD45RA+CCR7+ population without TemRA cells. The donors were healthy, HIV-negative adults who had no recently reported acute infections or vaccinations. All donors were Caucasian adults living in Nashville, Tennessee, USA. Blood was obtained by leukapheresis, after which PBMCs were separated by Ficoll-Histopaque density gradient centrifugation and cryopreserved in liquid nitrogen vapor phase. Purity and quantity of every magnetically sorted T cell population were checked by analytical flow cytometry. Genomic DNA was isolated from each sorted fraction and quantified by UV absorbance on a Nanodrop 2000c. The CDR3 spans 15 residues, from the cysteine through the phenylalanine. The only DNA kept is the CDR3, 45 bases in frame from the first base. From V the trimming removes 2 bases and from J it removes 7 bases, while the gene matches leave 5 bases of the junction unaccounted for. CDR1 and CDR2 are read off the germline V gene as ENHRY and SYGVKD.

The full study reports these points: Based on pairwise subsampling, the degree of clonotype sharing among donors was expected to be affected by sequencing depth. Rarefaction of sorted-subset datasets indicated incomplete sequencing despite the large sequencing depth. Sampling was restricted to blood, and TCR repertoires in tissues likely differ from the TCR repertoires found in blood. Clonotypes shared by all four sorted-subset donors showed higher generation probabilities than non-shared clonotypes. When a handful of donors were compared, the shared fraction of clonotypes was about 5.4% for naive CD4, around 4% for naive CD8, 2.3% for memory CD4, and 0.4% for memory CD8. The small number of donors limited the genetic and exposure-history diversity represented. Naive subsets generally had larger estimated clonotype richness than memory subsets.

Using the deep immunoSEQ assay, multiplex PCR amplified TCR CDR3 regions from genomic DNA. Extracted genomic DNA from each cell subset was spread evenly across all wells of several immunoSEQ 96-well plates, with each plate serving as a replicate. Each replicate PCR for sorted subsets received roughly 200 ng genomic DNA, equal to tens of thousands of T cell genomes. The purified libraries were quantified using a Qubit 3.0 fluorometer, sized with a Bioanalyzer 2100, and then quantified again using the KAPA Library Quantification kit. Every immunoSEQ 96-well plate was sequenced on a dedicated single-read 150-cycle Illumina NextSeq 550 flow cell. As for how the authors treated the data: The immunoSEQ output contained only junctional sequences without quality scores, so filtering could not match that applied to full-length reads. To assign V/J genes and CDR3, sequences were annotated against IMGT germline references using PyIR, a Python wrapper for IgBLAST v1.9. Reads were filtered out if the reads had weak V/J assignments (E-value above 1e-6), no CDR3, stop codons, out-of-frame junctions, or ambiguous translated residues. V3J clonotypes were defined as sequences sharing the same inferred V gene, J gene, and CDR3 amino acid sequence. To compute the percentage overlap between repertoires, the number of shared unique clonotypes was divided by the size of the smaller repertoire. Three approaches were used to assess repertoire richness: RTK rarefaction, the Chao1 estimator, and Recon v2.1 estimates of unobserved clonotypes. Generation probabilities were computed with OLGA for all TCRbeta clonotypes obtained by the gDNA method from a few donors. The clones in this table, taken by TCRdb from immuneACCESS, are in-frame only. Not every clone is retained; where verified, under half of the shortfall comes from an unresolved V gene, and the cause of the rest is unknown. D and trimming were read from the DNA, whereas the V and J calls and clone size are those reported in that table. The sample table records under 2,000,000 clones; around 96% of these occur just once. The ten largest clonotypes hold approximately 1.2% of the sample.

What was sequenced was naive CD8+ T cells sorted from blood. Interpreted using the paper, the cell subset or site label stands for: CD45RA+CCR7+. The TCR comes from a man aged 18 to 30 in good health. Rearrangement joined TRBV10-3 to TRBJ2-2; the junction holds 9 bases that match TRBD1. The CDR3 has the sequence CAISEGTGSFGELFF. Read as DNA, the sequence is TGTGCCATCAGTGAGGGGACAGGGTCGTTCGGGGAGCTGTTTTTT.